A selection of T cell receptor beta chains follows, all from one sample in a study of CD8 T cells in Susac syndrome. TCRdb used MiXCR to reprocess the immunoSEQ multiplex PCR reads, holding one entry per CDR3 protein. Of around 150,000 distinct CDR3 sequences in the sample, more than 85% are singletons; the top ten hold roughly 0.14%. What was sequenced was CD4+ T cells from PBMCs. The receptors stem from a human donor with Susac syndrome. CDR3s include the opening cysteine and the closing phenylalanine or tryptophan. The order of the fields is D gene, J gene, clone size, V gene, CDR3 DNA, CDR3 protein. D genes are given only for firm matches. Size tells how often a clone was seen (once, few, many) or the class of an expanded clone, and some rows leave it out.

TRBD1 TRBJ1-6 NA TRBV9 TGTGCCAGCAGCGTATCAGGGGGCCACTCACCCCTCCACTTT CASSVSGGHSPLHF
TRBD2 TRBJ2-1 NA TRBV30 TGTGCCTGGAGTGTACAAGGAGGACTAGCAGCTGGTGAGCAGTTCTTC CAWSVQGGLAAGEQFF
NA TRBJ2-3 NA TRBV29-1 TGCAGCGTTTCCCCGGAGGCGCAGTATTTT CSVSPEAQYF
NA TRBJ1-5 NA TRBV7-9 TGTGCCAGCAGCTTCTTAGGATCTCAGCCCCAGCATTTT CASSFLGSQPQHF
NA TRBJ2-5 NA TRBV5-1 TGCGCCAGCAGCTCTGCCCCCGGGACTCAAGAGACCCAGTACTTC CASSSAPGTQETQYF
NA TRBJ2-1 NA TRBV28 TGTGCCATCTACTTCCCCCGGGACTCCAACAATGAGCAGTTCTTC CAIYFPRDSNNEQFF
TRBD1 TRBJ2-7 NA TRBV28 TGTGCCAGCAGGCCGGGACAGCAATACGAGCAGTACTTC CASRPGQQYEQYF
NA TRBJ2-2 NA TRBV24-1 TGTGCCTGCAGGAAAAACACCGGGGAGCTGTTTTTT CACRKNTGELFF
NA TRBJ1-3 NA TRBV30 TGTGCCTGGAGTGCCGCCCCGATTGCTGGAAACACCATATATTTT CAWSAAPIAGNTIYF
NA TRBJ1-1 NA TRBV4-1 TGCGCCAGCAGCCAAGATCCACGTCAGAACACTGAAGCTTTCTTT CASSQDPRQNTEAFF
TRBD2 TRBJ2-3 NA TRBV9 TGTGCCAGCAGCGTTAGCGGGAGACGCGATACGCAGTATTTT CASSVSGRRDTQYF
NA TRBJ1-5 NA TRBV6-1 TGTGCCAGCAGTGAACAACGGACAGCTAATCAGCCCCAGCATTTT CASSEQRTANQPQHF
NA TRBJ1-1 NA TRBV5-4 TGTGCCAGCAGCTTCGGCGGAAGGTTTGAAGCTTTCTTT CASSFGGRFEAFF
NA TRBJ1-1 NA TRBV7-9 TGTGCCAGCAGCTTAAGGGAGATCGCTGAAGCTTTCTTT CASSLREIAEAFF
TRBD2 TRBJ2-5 NA TRBV20-1 TGCAGTGCTGCCGGGTCGGGAGGACGCCAAGAGACCCAGTACTTC CSAAGSGGRQETQYF
NA TRBJ2-1 NA TRBV18 TGTGCCAGCTCACCACTTACGGTAGGCAATGAGCAGTTCTTC CASSPLTVGNEQFF
TRBD2 TRBJ2-1 NA TRBV4-3 TGCGCCAGCAGCCCGAGGACTAGCGGGAGTGGGGAGTTCTTC CASSPRTSGSGEFF
TRBD1 TRBJ1-1 NA TRBV29-1 TGCAGCGTTGAGGGACAGATGAACACTGAAGCTTTCTTT CSVEGQMNTEAFF
TRBD2 TRBJ2-1 NA TRBV20-1 TGCAGTGCTAGAGAGGTCAGGAGTAGCGGGGGTTGGAATGAGCAGTTCTTC CSAREVRSSGGWNEQFF
TRBD2 TRBJ2-2 once TRBV2 TGTGCCAGCTCCGGCGGGACTAGCATTACCGGGGAGCTGTTTTTT CASSGGTSITGELFF
NA TRBJ2-2 NA TRBV29-1 TGCAGCGTGGCACAGCCGAACACCGGGGAGCTGTTTTTT CSVAQPNTGELFF
NA TRBJ2-3 NA TRBV6-4 TGTGCCAGCAGTGGAGGCGAAGCGTCAACGCAGTATTTT CASSGGEASTQYF
NA TRBJ1-1 NA TRBV15 TGTGCCACCAGCAGAGAGGGACAGAACACTGAAGCTTTCTTT CATSREGQNTEAFF
NA TRBJ1-1 NA TRBV7-9 TGTGCCAGTCGGGAACAGATGAACACTGAAGCTTTCTTT CASREQMNTEAFF
NA TRBJ2-1 NA TRBV7-2 TGTGCCAGCAGCTCGCCGCCGGGCCAAAGGCAGTTCTTC CASSSPPGQRQFF
NA TRBJ2-3 NA TRBV3-1 TGTGCCAGCAGCCAAGGAGTAGCTCGTGATACGCAGTATTTT CASSQGVARDTQYF
NA TRBJ1-1 NA TRBV24-1 TGTGCCACCAGGGAAGAGGGCGGGGGCACTGAAGCTTTCTTT CATREEGGGTEAFF
NA TRBJ1-2 NA TRBV23-1 TGCGCCAGCAGTCTCTCAAGGAACTATGGCTACACCTTC CASSLSRNYGYTF
TRBD1 TRBJ1-1 NA TRBV7-2 TGTGCCAGCAGCTCCAGACAGGGGAGGGGAGCTTTCTTT CASSSRQGRGAFF
NA TRBJ2-7 NA TRBV15 TGCGTCGTGGAGGGGACATCTACAGACGAGCAGTACTTC CVVEGTSTDEQYF
NA TRBJ2-7 once TRBV30 TGTGCCTGGACGAACGGGGAATGGTACGAGCAGTACTTC CAWTNGEWYEQYF
NA TRBJ2-7 NA TRBV18 TGTGCCAGCTCACCCGAGTCCCGGGACAATTACGAGCAGTACTTC CASSPESRDNYEQYF
NA TRBJ1-2 once TRBV28 TGTGCCAGCAGTTTAGGGGGCGGTGGAAACTATGGCTACACCTTC CASSLGGGGNYGYTF
NA TRBJ1-1 NA TRBV5-1 TGCGCCAGCAGCTTGGTTGTCTTCTCAGCTTTCTTT CASSLVVFSAFF
TRBD2 TRBJ2-1 NA TRBV25-1 TGTGCCAGCAGTCTACTAGCGGGAGTTGGGAATGAGCAGTTCTTC CASSLLAGVGNEQFF
NA TRBJ1-2 once TRBV28 TGTGCCAGCAGTTTAGGCGGGGTCAACTATGGCTACACCTTC CASSLGGVNYGYTF
NA TRBJ1-3 NA TRBV9 TGTGCCAGCAGCGTAGCTACGAGAAACACCATATATTTT CASSVATRNTIYF
TRBD1 TRBJ1-5 NA TRBV9 TGTGCCAGCAGAACCCCAGGGGGCGGGAATCAGCCCCAGCATTTT CASRTPGGGNQPQHF
NA TRBJ2-4 NA TRBV20-1 TGCAGTGCTAGTCCCTCAGCCAAAAACATTCAGTACTTC CSASPSAKNIQYF
NA TRBJ2-1 NA TRBV12-3/TRBV12-4 TGTGCCAGCAGTTTTCTGGGGAGCCCTTACAATGAGCAGTTCTTC CASSFLGSPYNEQFF
NA TRBJ2-7 NA TRBV29-1 TGCAGCGTTGAAAGTTCGGGGTTCAACGAGCAGTACTTC CSVESSGFNEQYF
NA TRBJ1-1 NA TRBV4-2 TGTGCCAGCAGCAAAGAAACGACCGCTGAAGCTTTCTTT CASSKETTAEAFF
NA TRBJ2-3 NA TRBV4-1 TGCGCCAGCAGCCTGCCGCCGGTCGGGACCCCAGACCGAGATACGCAGTATTTT CASSLPPVGTPDRDTQYF
TRBD1 TRBJ1-1 NA TRBV12-3/TRBV12-4 TGTGCCAGCAGTCTCCTACAGGGGAGTGAAGCTTTCTTT CASSLLQGSEAFF
TRBD1 TRBJ2-1 NA TRBV28 TGTGCCAGCATGGGGACAGGGGGTAAAGATGAGCAGTTCTTC CASMGTGGKDEQFF
NA TRBJ1-2 NA TRBV29-1 TGCAGCGTTTCGTTTGACAGGAGTGGCTACACCTTC CSVSFDRSGYTF
NA TRBJ1-2 NA TRBV29-1 TGCAGCGTTGAGGGAACAGGCAGGGGCTACACCTTC CSVEGTGRGYTF
TRBD2 TRBJ2-5 NA TRBV5-4 TGTGCCAGCAGCGACAAGCGGGGGGGCCAAGAGACCCAGTACTTC CASSDKRGGQETQYF
TRBD2 TRBJ2-3 NA TRBV20-1 TGCAGTGCTAGATCGCCGGGACTAGGGGGAGATACGCAGTATTTT CSARSPGLGGDTQYF
NA TRBJ2-7 NA TRBV7-2 TGTGCCAGCAGCTTGGGCCTCGGGGAGCAGTACTTC CASSLGLGEQYF
NA TRBJ1-6 NA TRBV12-3/TRBV12-4 TGTGCCAGCAGTGTACAGGGCTCCTTTTCACCCCTCCACTTT CASSVQGSFSPLHF
NA TRBJ2-2 NA TRBV12-3/TRBV12-4 TGTGCCAACCGAGTCGGGAACACCGGGGAGCTGTTTTTT CANRVGNTGELFF